This TCR beta chain was identified during a study of radiotherapy plus CTLA-4 blockade in lung cancer. Study as a whole: Objective responses emerged in around 18% of patients, and roughly 32% attained disease control. General study findings and limits: Some TCR clones had been derived from tumors. These clones expanded in peripheral blood after radiotherapy plus ipilimumab.

The V gene's germline CDR1 is SNHLY and CDR2 FYNNEI. Trimming cost V 4 bases and J 4 bases; bases outside gene matches: 7. This CDR3 is 15 amino acids long. As for this clone: Its antigen remains unidentified.

Here immunoSEQ multiplex PCR was the method, and the copy in TCRdb shows in-frame clones only, minus some. This sample has around 80,000 clones, with less than 85% found just once. This sample comprised peripheral blood, obtained from a patient treated with radiotherapy plus ipilimumab. This clonotype was sampled from a human donor with non-small cell lung cancer who had stable disease on radiotherapy plus ipilimumab. This rearrangement joins TRBV2 to TRBJ1-1; 9 nucleotides align to TRBD1. Written as DNA, the CDR3 is TGTGCCAGCAGTGGACAGGGGGGGCGAGGCACTGAAGCTTTCTTT. Translating it yields CASSGQGGRGTEAFF. Supplemented by reference TRBV2 and TRBJ1-1, the full variable domain reads EPEVTQTPSHQVTQMGQEVILRCVPISNHLYFYWYRQILGQKVEFLVSFYNNEISEKSEIFDDQFSVERPDGSNFTLKIRSTKLEDSAMYFCASSGQGGRGTEAFFGQGTRLTVV.